A selection of T cell receptor beta chains follows, all from one sample in a study of immune aging and cytomegalovirus after organ transplant. What these receptors recognize is not known. Each CDR3 protein is one row after TCRdb ran MiXCR on the single-cell sequencing reads. The table records 20,000 or so distinct CDR3 sequences, around 34% of them present only once. The material was CMV peptide-activated CD4+ and CD8+ T cells sorted from blood, obtained at five time points, pooled. The receptor set was obtained from a female donor who had a heart transplant and CMV viremia. Each CDR3 is given with its conserved first and last residue. Fields, in order: J gene, V gene, CDR3 protein.

j_gene: TRBJ1-1
v_gene: TRBV5-1
CDR3aa: CVSFTRGTGAFF

j_gene: TRBJ2-1
v_gene: TRBV5-1
CDR3aa: CASSLDWTVGGKQFF

j_gene: TRBJ1-2
v_gene: TRBV5-6
CDR3aa: CASSPWTGSGYTF

j_gene: TRBJ2-3
v_gene: TRBV10-3
CDR3aa: CAIRGENLASLTDTQYF

j_gene: TRBJ2-1
v_gene: TRBV5-5
CDR3aa: CVGSLGGTGNLDNEQFF

j_gene: TRBJ2-1
v_gene: TRBV18
CDR3aa: CASSPPSSGGAKKGQFF

j_gene: TRBJ2-2
v_gene: TRBV9
CDR3aa: CASSVREDRGNTGELFF

j_gene: TRBJ2-6
v_gene: TRBV19
CDR3aa: CASTITGANVLTF

j_gene: TRBJ2-3
v_gene: TRBV4-2
CDR3aa: CASSLPGQGSIDTQYF

j_gene: TRBJ2-5
v_gene: TRBV5-1
CDR3aa: CASSLMVKETQYF

j_gene: TRBJ1-1
v_gene: TRBV19
CDR3aa: CASSIGDTVNTEAFF

j_gene: TRBJ2-1
v_gene: TRBV25-1
CDR3aa: CASSDGSYNEQFF

j_gene: TRBJ1-3
v_gene: TRBV30
CDR3aa: CAWKYRYSGNTIYF

j_gene: TRBJ1-1
v_gene: TRBV2
CDR3aa: CASRYTGSSEAFF

j_gene: TRBJ1-5
v_gene: TRBV12-3/TRBV12-4
CDR3aa: CASRPGTFNQPQHF

j_gene: TRBJ2-1
v_gene: TRBV6-1
CDR3aa: CASSEGELAGLTYNEQFF

j_gene: TRBJ2-1
v_gene: TRBV12-3/TRBV12-4
CDR3aa: CASSPEGTRAHTYNEQFF

j_gene: TRBJ2-3
v_gene: TRBV2
CDR3aa: CAGSGQGLTQYF

j_gene: TRBJ2-5
v_gene: TRBV5-8
CDR3aa: CASSFGLRETQYF

j_gene: TRBJ1-4
v_gene: TRBV7-9
CDR3aa: CASSSGQATNEKLFF

j_gene: TRBJ2-7
v_gene: TRBV2
CDR3aa: CASMTMPRTAYEQYF

j_gene: TRBJ2-3
v_gene: TRBV6-6
CDR3aa: CASSPGIGARTDTQYF

j_gene: TRBJ2-1
v_gene: TRBV6-1
CDR3aa: CASSETPPASGIF

j_gene: TRBJ2-5
v_gene: TRBV2
CDR3aa: CASRYREETQYF

j_gene: TRBJ2-1
v_gene: TRBV5-4
CDR3aa: CASSLGGRGYDERFF

j_gene: TRBJ2-1
v_gene: TRBV4-2
CDR3aa: CASSQDLILGGEQLF

j_gene: TRBJ2-7
v_gene: TRBV5-5
CDR3aa: CASSFFGQGTYEQYF

j_gene: TRBJ2-5
v_gene: TRBV19
CDR3aa: CASTSSSPGLAETQYF

j_gene: TRBJ2-7
v_gene: TRBV11-2
CDR3aa: CASSLDLLGLAGSYEQYF

j_gene: TRBJ1-1
v_gene: TRBV5-1
CDR3aa: CASSGGLNTEAFF

j_gene: TRBJ1-5
v_gene: TRBV12-3/TRBV12-4
CDR3aa: CASGRQGSNQPQHF

j_gene: TRBJ2-3
v_gene: TRBV6-1
CDR3aa: CASSDRTRGFTDTQYF

j_gene: TRBJ1-2
v_gene: TRBV29-1
CDR3aa: CSVDSATNYGYTF

j_gene: TRBJ2-1
v_gene: TRBV12-3/TRBV12-4
CDR3aa: CASRQGTGLYNEQFF

j_gene: TRBJ2-3
v_gene: TRBV11-2
CDR3aa: CASSLMGLTGTDTQYF

j_gene: TRBJ2-5
v_gene: TRBV24-1
CDR3aa: CATSGGPQETQYF

j_gene: TRBJ2-3
v_gene: TRBV7-7
CDR3aa: CASSLGDTDTQYF

j_gene: TRBJ1-1
v_gene: TRBV30
CDR3aa: CARSRGYGGHTEAFF

j_gene: TRBJ2-3
v_gene: TRBV28
CDR3aa: CASSLSARRASTDTQYF

j_gene: TRBJ2-7
v_gene: TRBV11-2
CDR3aa: CASKMPRGPEQYF

j_gene: TRBJ2-2
v_gene: TRBV11-3
CDR3aa: CASSLGTVNTGELFF

j_gene: TRBJ1-2
v_gene: TRBV20-1
CDR3aa: CSARAPGTGSNYGYTF

j_gene: TRBJ1-3
v_gene: TRBV2
CDR3aa: CASRPGQLRSGNTIYF

j_gene: TRBJ2-5
v_gene: TRBV7-2
CDR3aa: CASSRTSQETQYF

j_gene: TRBJ2-5
v_gene: TRBV7-8
CDR3aa: CASSFHPGQGKETQYF

j_gene: TRBJ1-3
v_gene: TRBV30
CDR3aa: CAWSSIRGLGGNTIYF